The 2 T cell receptor beta chains given below trace back to one sample, sequenced in a study of T cell repertoires in cytomegalovirus infection (dated by TCRdb to about 2019). TCRdb shows the sequencer as Illumina HiSeq 1500. Through fastp at Q25 and MiXCR, TCRdb rebuilt clones from the public reads, retaining in-frame beta chains. CDR3 protein duplicates are merged, each entry listing the most common genes and DNA. Counted in this sample were around 740,000 distinct CDR3 sequences; about 40% of them appeared once. The ten largest clones represent roughly 2.9% of the sample. Sequenced input: PBMCs. Receptors were obtained from a human donor in good health (CMV status not recorded). Some clones in this sample may be carry-over from other donors' samples.

The V gene is TRBV27, the J gene TRBJ2-1, with D perhaps matching TRBD2 (5 bases). The V end lost 5 bases, the J end lost 2 bases, and 10 bases lay between the germline ends. Germline CDR1 and CDR2: MNHEY and SMNVEV (reference sequence). This CDR3 has 14 residues. This CDR3 is CASSTYGAYNEQFF. The CDR3 DNA sequence: TGTGCCAGCAGTACCTACGGGGCCTACAATGAGCAGTTCTTC.

The CDR3, as DNA: TGTGCCAGCAGTTTGTTAGGGACAAGGTCCTACGAGCAGTACTTC. Protein sequence: CASSLLGTRSYEQYF. This sequence joins TRBV28 and TRBJ2-7; a weak D match, TRBD1 (6 bases). The V gene's germline CDR1 is MDHEN and CDR2 SYDVKM. V lost 3 bases to trimming and J lost 1 base, with 13 bases between them. CDR3 length equals 15 residues.